This TCR beta chain was sequenced in a study of T cell responses to AZD1222 COVID-19 vaccine. Overall study results and limits: Spike-specific TCR breadth and depth rose after two AZD1222 doses.

Sequencing used immunoSEQ multiplex PCR; TCRdb keeps in-frame clones, though not all of them. The table records 140,000 to 150,000 clones, more than 85% of them present only once. With regard to this clone: The antigen is unknown.

Sequencing used peripheral blood, obtained on day 0 of AZD1222 vaccination. The source is an adult in good health.

CDR3 nucleotides: TGCGCCAGCAGCTTTAGGGGGACAGGGGAGACCGGGGAGCTGTTTTTT. The encoded protein is CASSFRGTGETGELFF. The V call is TRBV5-1, the J call TRBJ2-2, with 10 bases fitting TRBD1. The CDR3 spans 16 residues. Germline V lookup: CDR1 SGHRS, CDR2 YFSETQ. V dropped 2 bases and J dropped 5; count of bases not matched to a gene: 6.